These T cell receptor beta chains were read from a single sample in a study of T cells in Graves' hyperthyroidism and ophthalmopathy. TCRdb processed the multiplex PCR reads anew with MiXCR; each CDR3 protein has one entry. The sample lists over 200,000 distinct CDR3 sequences, 13% to 15% seen once, with roughly 13% in the top ten. What was sequenced was blood. These receptors all come from a woman between 40 and 50 years old with Graves' hyperthyroidism that later progressed to Graves' ophthalmopathy. Each CDR3 is given with its conserved first and last residue. Each record gives: D gene, V gene, CDR3 length, J gene, clone size, CDR3 protein, CDR3 DNA. D genes are given only for firm matches. Size values are once, few and many counts, or a class for expanded clones, and some rows have none.

D: TRBD2
V: TRBV7-9
length: 18
J: TRBJ2-2
size: many
CDR3: CASSYPARTSGYTGELFF
DNA: TGTGCCAGCAGCTATCCTGCCCGGACTAGCGGATACACCGGGGAGCTGTTTTTT

D: TRBD1
V: TRBV12-3/TRBV12-4
length: 14
J: TRBJ2-7
size: many
CDR3: CASSPTGGPYEQYF
DNA: TGTGCCAGCAGTCCAACAGGGGGTCCCTACGAGCAGTACTTC

D: .
V: TRBV2
length: 11
J: TRBJ2-7
size: many
CDR3: CASSGRVEQYF
DNA: TGTGCCAGCAGTGGCAGAGTCGAGCAGTACTTC

D: .
V: TRBV12-3/TRBV12-4
length: 14
J: TRBJ2-1
size: many
CDR3: CASSSTFWEEEQFF
DNA: TGTGCCAGCAGCTCGACGTTTTGGGAAGAGGAGCAGTTCTTC

D: TRBD1
V: TRBV4-1
length: 17
J: TRBJ2-7
size: .
CDR3: CASSKWPGQAPLIEQYF
DNA: TGCGCCAGCAGCAAGTGGCCGGGACAGGCCCCCTTGATAGAGCAGTACTTC

D: .
V: TRBV28
length: 14
J: TRBJ1-1
size: many
CDR3: CASSLEAGNGEAFF
DNA: TGTGCCAGCAGTTTAGAGGCAGGGAACGGTGAAGCTTTCTTT

D: .
V: TRBV19
length: 14
J: TRBJ2-7
size: many
CDR3: CASSIYGGTYEQYF
DNA: TGTGCCAGTAGTATTTACGGGGGAACCTACGAGCAGTACTTC

D: TRBD1
V: TRBV29-1
length: 11
J: TRBJ1-2
size: .
CDR3: CSGTGDGGYTF
DNA: TGCAGCGGGACAGGGGACGGGGGCTACACCTTC

D: TRBD2
V: TRBV6-2/TRBV6-3
length: 22
J: TRBJ2-1
size: few
CDR3: CASSYRNPGLAGVRGPGNEQFF
DNA: TGTGCCAGCAGTTACAGGAATCCGGGACTAGCGGGAGTTCGGGGCCCGGGCAATGAGCAGTTCTTC

D: .
V: TRBV28
length: 14
J: TRBJ2-1
size: .
CDR3: CASSSGLSYNEQFF
DNA: TGTGCCAGCAGTTCGGGACTGTCCTACAATGAGCAGTTCTTC

D: .
V: TRBV9
length: 16
J: TRBJ1-6
size: few
CDR3: CASSVGLSVDQSPLHF
DNA: TGTGCCAGCAGCGTAGGTCTTTCGGTTGACCAGTCACCCCTCCACTTT

D: .
V: TRBV6-1
length: 16
J: TRBJ1-5
size: many
CDR3: CASSDPFAGEVQPQHF
DNA: TGTGCCAGCAGTGACCCCTTTGCGGGGGAGGTTCAGCCCCAGCATTTT

D: TRBD2
V: TRBV6-5
length: 15
J: TRBJ2-2
size: few
CDR3: CASSYPSGPAGELFF
DNA: TGTGCCAGCAGTTATCCTAGCGGGCCCGCCGGGGAGCTGTTTTTT

D: .
V: TRBV6-1
length: 17
J: TRBJ2-1
size: many
CDR3: CASSEGTTGGGYNEQFF
DNA: TGTGCCAGCAGTGAAGGAACGACAGGCGGCGGATACAATGAGCAGTTCTTC

D: .
V: TRBV27
length: 14
J: TRBJ2-2
size: many
CDR3: CASSDSLNTGELFF
DNA: TGTGCCAGCAGCGACAGTTTGAACACCGGGGAGCTGTTTTTT

D: .
V: TRBV12-3/TRBV12-4
length: 11
J: TRBJ2-7
size: many
CDR3: CASSWAREQYF
DNA: TGTGCCAGCAGTTGGGCCCGGGAGCAGTACTTC

D: TRBD2
V: TRBV19
length: 13
J: TRBJ2-7
size: many
CDR3: CASSTLAGNEQYF
DNA: TGTGCCAGTAGTACCCTAGCGGGCAACGAGCAGTACTTC

D: TRBD2
V: TRBV28
length: 16
J: TRBJ2-7
size: many
CDR3: CASSLTTGGGVCEQYF
DNA: TGTGCCAGCAGTCTTACTACGGGAGGAGGGGTTTGCGAGCAGTACTTC

D: .
V: TRBV30
length: 11
J: TRBJ1-1
size: many
CDR3: CAWSEPSEAFF
DNA: TGTGCCTGGAGTGAACCCTCGGAAGCTTTCTTT

D: TRBD1
V: TRBV28
length: 14
J: TRBJ2-3
size: many
CDR3: CASRTGQLFDTQYF
DNA: TGTGCCAGCAGGACGGGACAGCTTTTTGATACGCAGTATTTT

D: TRBD2
V: TRBV4-1
length: 14
J: TRBJ2-2
size: .
CDR3: CASSLPGTNRELFF
DNA: TGCGCCAGCAGCCTACCCGGGACTAATAGAGAGCTGTTTTTT

D: TRBD1
V: TRBV19
length: 13
J: TRBJ1-1
size: few
CDR3: CASRIQGATEAFF
DNA: TGTGCCAGTAGGATACAGGGGGCCACTGAAGCTTTCTTT

D: .
V: TRBV6-1
length: 15
J: TRBJ1-6
size: .
CDR3: CASSDARGNNSPLHF
DNA: TGTGCCAGCAGTGATGCAAGGGGGAATAATTCACCCCTCCACTTT

D: .
V: TRBV4-2
length: 17
J: TRBJ1-6
size: many
CDR3: CASSQESGSSYNSPLHF
DNA: TGTGCCAGCAGCCAAGAATCAGGGAGCTCCTATAATTCACCCCTCCACTTT

D: .
V: TRBV5-6
length: 15
J: TRBJ1-5
size: few
CDR3: CASSFDRFSNQPQHF
DNA: TGTGCCAGCAGCTTCGACAGGTTCAGCAATCAGCCCCAGCATTTT

D: .
V: TRBV27
length: 11
J: TRBJ2-7
size: many
CDR3: CASSLLGEQYF
DNA: TGTGCCAGCAGCTTACTAGGCGAGCAGTACTTC

D: .
V: TRBV6-2/TRBV6-3
length: 14
J: TRBJ2-3
size: many
CDR3: CASSYVPSQDTQYF
DNA: TGTGCCAGCAGTTACGTTCCTAGTCAGGATACGCAGTATTTT

D: .
V: TRBV16
length: 16
J: TRBJ1-4
size: many
CDR3: CASSPHSGSYGEKLFF
DNA: TGTGCCAGCAGCCCGCATTCGGGCTCGTATGGCGAAAAACTGTTTTTT

D: .
V: TRBV12-3/TRBV12-4
length: 17
J: TRBJ1-6
size: .
CDR3: CASSPNLDYFYNSPLHF
DNA: TGTGCCAGCAGCCCTAACTTGGATTACTTTTATAATTCACCCCTCCACTTT

D: .
V: TRBV7-8
length: 16
J: TRBJ2-1
size: many
CDR3: CASSLGPGQTYNEQFF
DNA: TGTGCCAGCAGCTTAGGTCCGGGACAAACCTACAATGAGCAGTTCTTC

D: TRBD1
V: TRBV19
length: 12
J: TRBJ1-5
size: .
CDR3: CASSRDRQPQHF
DNA: TGTGCCAGTAGTAGGGACAGACAGCCCCAGCATTTT

D: .
V: TRBV2
length: 13
J: TRBJ2-3
size: many
CDR3: CASSVTPGDTQYF
DNA: TGTGCCAGCAGTGTAACCCCGGGGGATACGCAGTATTTT

D: .
V: TRBV20-1
length: 14
J: TRBJ2-3
size: many
CDR3: CSAHMVVAADTQYF
DNA: TGCAGTGCCCACATGGTGGTAGCAGCAGATACGCAGTATTTT

D: .
V: TRBV6-6
length: 15
J: TRBJ1-6
size: many
CDR3: CASSYSDSFYSPLHF
DNA: TGTGCCAGCAGTTACTCGGACAGTTTTTATTCACCCCTCCACTTT

D: .
V: TRBV28
length: 14
J: TRBJ2-7
size: many
CDR3: CASSLLPSVYEQYF
DNA: TGTGCCAGCAGTTTACTCCCTAGTGTCTACGAGCAGTACTTC

D: .
V: TRBV10-3
length: 17
J: TRBJ2-7
size: many
CDR3: CATLAPDSRNSSYEQYF
DNA: TGTGCCACCCTGGCCCCGGACTCTAGAAATAGCTCCTACGAGCAGTACTTC

D: .
V: TRBV12-3/TRBV12-4
length: 14
J: TRBJ1-4
size: many
CDR3: CASGGRGIQEKLFF
DNA: TGTGCCAGTGGAGGGAGAGGGATCCAGGAAAAACTGTTTTTT

D: TRBD2
V: TRBV19
length: 16
J: TRBJ2-7
size: once
CDR3: CASMRLAGGSSYEQYF
DNA: TGTGCCAGTATGAGACTAGCGGGAGGGAGTTCCTACGAGCAGTACTTC

D: .
V: TRBV27
length: 16
J: TRBJ1-6
size: many
CDR3: CASSASTRGGNSPLHF
DNA: TGTGCCAGCAGTGCCTCGACCCGGGGGGGTAATTCACCCCTCCACTTT

D: .
V: TRBV27
length: 13
J: TRBJ2-3
size: many
CDR3: CASSFQGSDTQYF
DNA: TGTGCCAGCAGTTTCCAGGGATCAGATACGCAGTATTTT

D: .
V: TRBV5-1
length: 14
J: TRBJ2-2
size: many
CDR3: CASSLVVSAGELFF
DNA: TGCGCCAGCAGCTTGGTCGTTAGCGCCGGGGAGCTGTTTTTT

D: TRBD1
V: TRBV2
length: 14
J: TRBJ2-5
size: many
CDR3: CASSTGQGRETQYF
DNA: TGTGCCAGCAGTACCGGACAGGGGAGAGAGACCCAGTACTTC

D: .
V: TRBV12-3/TRBV12-4
length: 14
J: TRBJ2-1
size: many
CDR3: CASRIGAGYNEQFF
DNA: TGTGCCAGCAGGATTGGAGCGGGTTACAATGAGCAGTTCTTC

D: TRBD2
V: TRBV27
length: 14
J: TRBJ2-1
size: many
CDR3: CASSFHGGYNEQFF
DNA: TGTGCCAGCAGTTTCCACGGGGGGTACAATGAGCAGTTCTTC

D: .
V: TRBV19
length: 13
J: TRBJ1-5
size: .
CDR3: CASSVYKDQPQHF
DNA: TGTGCCAGTAGTGTGTACAAAGATCAGCCCCAGCATTTT

D: TRBD1
V: TRBV7-9
length: 17
J: TRBJ2-6
size: .
CDR3: CASSSWTGSSGANVLTF
DNA: TGTGCCAGCAGCTCCTGGACAGGCTCATCTGGGGCCAACGTCCTGACTTTC

D: .
V: TRBV18
length: 13
J: TRBJ2-7
size: many
CDR3: CASSPPQGYEQYF
DNA: TGTGCCAGCTCACCACCCCAAGGTTACGAGCAGTACTTC

D: .
V: TRBV18
length: 14
J: TRBJ2-1
size: many
CDR3: CASSPPHSYNEQFF
DNA: TGTGCCAGCTCACCACCCCACTCCTACAATGAGCAGTTCTTC

D: .
V: TRBV5-8
length: 15
J: TRBJ2-2
size: few
CDR3: CASSLFPPNTGELFF
DNA: TGTGCCAGCAGCTTGTTTCCTCCGAACACCGGGGAGCTGTTTTTT

D: TRBD1
V: TRBV11-2
length: 13
J: TRBJ1-2
size: once
CDR3: CASSPGGPYGYTF
DNA: TGTGCCAGCTCCCCAGGGGGTCCCTATGGCTACACCTTC

D: .
V: TRBV28
length: 13
J: TRBJ2-7
size: many
CDR3: CASSLGRAYEQYF
DNA: TGCGCCAGCTCCCTAGGGAGAGCCTACGAGCAGTACTTC

D: .
V: TRBV27
length: 17
J: TRBJ2-7
size: many
CDR3: CASSLVRVRDASYEQYF
DNA: TGTGCCAGCAGTTTGGTTAGGGTCAGGGACGCCTCCTACGAGCAGTACTTC

D: TRBD2
V: TRBV7-8
length: 15
J: TRBJ2-1
size: few
CDR3: CASSLSGRASNEQFF
DNA: TGTGCCAGCAGCTTGTCCGGGAGGGCCAGTAATGAGCAGTTCTTC

D: .
V: TRBV6-1
length: 12
J: TRBJ2-3
size: many
CDR3: CASSRTPDTQYF
DNA: TGTGCCAGCAGCCGGACTCCGGATACGCAGTATTTT

D: TRBD2
V: TRBV15
length: 15
J: TRBJ2-7
size: few
CDR3: CATSRGLAGGHEQYF
DNA: TGTGCCACCAGCAGAGGACTAGCGGGAGGCCACGAGCAGTACTTC

D: .
V: TRBV30
length: 15
J: TRBJ2-1
size: many
CDR3: CAWSVGVSSYNEQFF
DNA: TGTGCCTGGAGTGTAGGAGTCTCCTCCTACAATGAGCAGTTCTTC

D: .
V: TRBV2
length: 16
J: TRBJ2-3
size: once
CDR3: CASSAPLDTSTDTQYF
DNA: TGTGCCAGCAGCGCGCCCCTGGACACTAGCACAGATACGCAGTATTTT

D: .
V: TRBV7-9
length: 14
J: TRBJ1-4
size: many
CDR3: CASSVQGGKEKLFF
DNA: TGTGCCAGCAGCGTACAGGGAGGTAAAGAAAAACTGTTTTTT